This T cell receptor beta chain was sequenced during a study of T-cell memory formation after mild COVID-19. Study observations and caveats: Pre-infection memory harbored some responding clones, suggesting cross-reactive memory joined. Clonal second-wave expansions that peaked on day 37 had unconfirmed SARS-CoV-2 specificity.

Constant-segment primers served in 5'RACE that generated TCR alpha and TCR beta cDNA libraries bearing sample barcodes and UMIs. TCRdb recomputed calls from the 5' RACE reads with MiXCR, one row per CDR3 protein. The sample shows approximately 350,000 distinct CDR3 sequences, around 14% of them seen only once. The CDR3 length is 15 residues. V lost 3 bases, J lost 5 bases, and 6 bases stayed unmatched. Germline CDR1 SGDLS, CDR2 YYNGEE. This clonotype was picked up a small number of times. Its cognate antigen is unknown. The sequence was collected from a man aged 18 to 30 who had mild COVID-19 (a few samples of this study predate the infection). Cell type and time point are not known. The sample taken for sequencing was PBMCs or a T cell subset sorted from them (not recorded which). The chain joins TRBV9 to TRBJ1-5; 9 bases align to TRBD1. This CDR3 is CASSGPGQGYQPQHF. In DNA, the CDR3 is TGTGCCAGCAGCGGACCGGGACAGGGTTATCAGCCCCAGCATTTT.